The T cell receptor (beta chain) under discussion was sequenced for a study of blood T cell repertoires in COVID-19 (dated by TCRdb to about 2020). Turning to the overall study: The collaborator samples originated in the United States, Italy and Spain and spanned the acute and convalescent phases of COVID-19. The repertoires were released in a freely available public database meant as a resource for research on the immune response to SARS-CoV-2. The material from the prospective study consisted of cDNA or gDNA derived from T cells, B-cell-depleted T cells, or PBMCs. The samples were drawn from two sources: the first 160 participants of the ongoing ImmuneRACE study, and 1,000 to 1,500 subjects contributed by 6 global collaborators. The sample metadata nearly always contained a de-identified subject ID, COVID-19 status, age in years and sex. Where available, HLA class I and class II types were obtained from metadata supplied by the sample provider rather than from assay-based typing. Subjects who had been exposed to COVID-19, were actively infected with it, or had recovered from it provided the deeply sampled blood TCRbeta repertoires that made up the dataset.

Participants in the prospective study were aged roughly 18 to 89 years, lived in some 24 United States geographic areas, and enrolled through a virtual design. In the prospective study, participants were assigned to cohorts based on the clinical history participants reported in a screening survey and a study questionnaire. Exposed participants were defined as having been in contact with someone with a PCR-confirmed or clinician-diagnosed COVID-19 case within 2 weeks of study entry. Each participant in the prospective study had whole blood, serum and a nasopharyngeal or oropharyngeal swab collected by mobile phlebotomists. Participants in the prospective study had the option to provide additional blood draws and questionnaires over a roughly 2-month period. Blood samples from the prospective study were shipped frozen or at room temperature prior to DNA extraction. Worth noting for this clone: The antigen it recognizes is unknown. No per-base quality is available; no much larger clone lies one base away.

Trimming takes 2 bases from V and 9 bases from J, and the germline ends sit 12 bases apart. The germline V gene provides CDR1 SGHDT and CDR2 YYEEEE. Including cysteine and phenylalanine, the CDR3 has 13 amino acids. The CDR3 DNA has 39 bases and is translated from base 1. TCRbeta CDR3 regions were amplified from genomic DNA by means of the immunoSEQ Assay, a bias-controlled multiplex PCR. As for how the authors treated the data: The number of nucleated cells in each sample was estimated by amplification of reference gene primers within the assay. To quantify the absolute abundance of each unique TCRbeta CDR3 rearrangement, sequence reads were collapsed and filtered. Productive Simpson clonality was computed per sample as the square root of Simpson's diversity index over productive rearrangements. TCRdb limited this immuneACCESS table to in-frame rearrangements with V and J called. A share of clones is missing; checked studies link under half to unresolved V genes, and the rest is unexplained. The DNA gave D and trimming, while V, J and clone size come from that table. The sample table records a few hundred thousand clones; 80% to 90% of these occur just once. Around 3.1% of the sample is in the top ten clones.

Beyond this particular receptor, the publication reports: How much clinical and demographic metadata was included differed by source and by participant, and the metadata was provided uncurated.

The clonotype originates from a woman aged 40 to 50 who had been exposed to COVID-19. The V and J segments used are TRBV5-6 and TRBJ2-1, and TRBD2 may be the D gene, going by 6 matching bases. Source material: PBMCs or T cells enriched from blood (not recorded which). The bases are TGTGCCAGCAGCTTCTCGGGGGTGGGTGAGCAGTTCTTC. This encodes CASSFSGVGEQFF.